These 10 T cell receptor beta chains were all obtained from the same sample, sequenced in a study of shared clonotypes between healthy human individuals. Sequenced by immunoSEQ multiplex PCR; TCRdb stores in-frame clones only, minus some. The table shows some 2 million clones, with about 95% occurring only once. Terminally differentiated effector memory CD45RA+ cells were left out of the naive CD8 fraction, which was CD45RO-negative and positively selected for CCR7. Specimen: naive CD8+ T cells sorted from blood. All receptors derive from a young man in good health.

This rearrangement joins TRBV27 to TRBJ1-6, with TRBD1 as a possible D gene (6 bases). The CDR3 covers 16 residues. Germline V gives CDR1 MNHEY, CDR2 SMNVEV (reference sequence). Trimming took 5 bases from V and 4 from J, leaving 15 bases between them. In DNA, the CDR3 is TGTGCCAGCAGTCCCCACAGGGCCCGATATAATTCACCCCTCCACTTT. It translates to CASSPHRARYNSPLHF.

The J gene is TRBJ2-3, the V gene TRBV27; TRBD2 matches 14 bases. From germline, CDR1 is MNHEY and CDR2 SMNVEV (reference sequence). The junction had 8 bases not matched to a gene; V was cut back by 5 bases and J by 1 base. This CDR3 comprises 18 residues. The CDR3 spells CASSRGTSGRGGTDTQYF. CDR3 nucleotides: TGTGCCAGCAGTCGCGGGACTAGCGGGAGAGGGGGCACAGATACGCAGTATTTT.

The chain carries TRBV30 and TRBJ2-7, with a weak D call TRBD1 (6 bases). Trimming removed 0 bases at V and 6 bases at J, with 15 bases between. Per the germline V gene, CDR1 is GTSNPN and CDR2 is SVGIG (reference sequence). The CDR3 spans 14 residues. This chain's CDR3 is CAWSVKTGRREQYF. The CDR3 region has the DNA TGTGCCTGGAGTGTAAAAACAGGGCGCCGCGAGCAGTACTTC. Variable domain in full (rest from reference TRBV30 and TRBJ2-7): SQTIHQWPATLVQPVGSPLSLECTVEGTSNPNLYWYRQAAGRGLQLLFYSVGIGQISSEVPQNLSASRPQDRQFILSSKKLLLSDSGFYLCAWSVKTGRREQYFGPGTRLTVT.

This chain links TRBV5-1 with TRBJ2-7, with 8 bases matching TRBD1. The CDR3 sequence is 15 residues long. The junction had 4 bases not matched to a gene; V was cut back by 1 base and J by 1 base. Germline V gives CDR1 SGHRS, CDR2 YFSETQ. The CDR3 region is CASSLWGQESYEQYF. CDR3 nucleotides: TGCGCCAGCAGCTTGTGGGGACAGGAATCCTACGAGCAGTACTTC.

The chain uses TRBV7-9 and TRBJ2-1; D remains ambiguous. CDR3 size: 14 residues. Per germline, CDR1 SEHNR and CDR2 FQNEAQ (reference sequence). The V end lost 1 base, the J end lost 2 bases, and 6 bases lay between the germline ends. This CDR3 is CASSLDSAYNEQFF. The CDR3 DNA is TGTGCCAGCAGCTTAGACAGCGCCTACAATGAGCAGTTCTTC.

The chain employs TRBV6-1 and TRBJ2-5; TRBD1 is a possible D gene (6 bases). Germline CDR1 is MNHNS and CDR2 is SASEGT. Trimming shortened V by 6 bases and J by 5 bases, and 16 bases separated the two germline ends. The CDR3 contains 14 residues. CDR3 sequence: CASSETGLGETQYF. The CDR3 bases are TGTGCCAGCAGCGAGACAGGTTTGGGGGAGACCCAGTACTTC.

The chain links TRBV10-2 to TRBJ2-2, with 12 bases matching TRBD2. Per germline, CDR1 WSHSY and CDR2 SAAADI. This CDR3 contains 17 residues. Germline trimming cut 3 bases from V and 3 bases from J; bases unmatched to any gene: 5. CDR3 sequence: CASSDSLAGGYTGELFF. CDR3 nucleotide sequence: TGCGCCAGCAGTGACTCCCTAGCGGGAGGGTACACCGGGGAGCTGTTTTTT.

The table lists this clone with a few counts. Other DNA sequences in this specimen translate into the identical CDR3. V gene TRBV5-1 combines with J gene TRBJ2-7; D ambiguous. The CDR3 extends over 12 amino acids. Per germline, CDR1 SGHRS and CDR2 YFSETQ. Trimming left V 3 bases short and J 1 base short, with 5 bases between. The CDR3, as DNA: TGCGCCAGCAGCTCTCTATCCTACGAGCAGTACTTC. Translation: CASSSLSYEQYF.

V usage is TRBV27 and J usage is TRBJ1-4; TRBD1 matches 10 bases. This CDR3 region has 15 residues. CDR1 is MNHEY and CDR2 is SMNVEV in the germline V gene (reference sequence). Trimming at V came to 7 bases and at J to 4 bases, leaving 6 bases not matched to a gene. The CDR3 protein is CASTPGQGYNEKLFF. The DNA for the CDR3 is TGTGCCAGCACCCCGGGACAGGGGTATAATGAAAAACTGTTTTTT.

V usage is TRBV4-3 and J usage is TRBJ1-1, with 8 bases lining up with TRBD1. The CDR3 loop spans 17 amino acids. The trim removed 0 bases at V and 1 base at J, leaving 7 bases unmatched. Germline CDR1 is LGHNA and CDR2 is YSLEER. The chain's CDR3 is CASSQDGTGGENTEAFF. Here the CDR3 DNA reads TGCGCCAGCAGCCAAGATGGTACAGGGGGGGAGAACACTGAAGCTTTCTTT.